This is a list of T cell receptor beta chains from one sample in a study of shared clonotypes between healthy human individuals. Clones were sequenced by immunoSEQ multiplex PCR, and TCRdb holds only the in-frame ones, with some missing. In the table there are about 2 million clones, 85% to 95% of which are singletons. The sample consisted of naive CD8+ T cells sorted from blood. These receptors all stem from a man between 18 and 29 years old in good health. Each CDR3 is given with its conserved first and last residue. The order of the fields is clone size, V gene, D gene, J gene, CDR3 protein, CDR3 DNA. D genes are given only for firm matches. Clone sizes are given selectively: once, few, many, or a class where the clone is expanded.

NA	TRBV10-3	NA	TRBJ2-7	CAISESGREYEQYF	TGTGCCATCAGTGAGTCAGGGCGGGAATACGAGCAGTACTTC
NA	TRBV27	NA	TRBJ1-5	CASSPVGGYQPQHF	TGTGCCAGCAGCCCAGTGGGAGGCTATCAGCCCCAGCATTTT
NA	TRBV5-1	NA	TRBJ2-7	CASSFGLGSYEQYF	TGCGCCAGCAGCTTCGGACTCGGCTCCTACGAGCAGTACTTC
NA	TRBV4-3	TRBD2	TRBJ2-1	CASSQGWGTSFYNEQFF	TGCGCCAGCAGCCAAGGTTGGGGGACTAGCTTCTACAATGAGCAGTTCTTC
NA	TRBV6-5	NA	TRBJ2-1	CASSYSGSSYNEQFF	TGTGCCAGCAGTTACTCGGGTAGCTCCTACAATGAGCAGTTCTTC
NA	TRBV12-2	NA	TRBJ1-2	CASRPGRYGYTF	TGTGCAAGTCGCCCAGGGCGCTATGGCTACACCTTC
NA	TRBV4-2	TRBD1	TRBJ2-1	CASSQASDRGYNEQFF	TGTGCCAGCAGCCAAGCTTCGGACAGGGGATACAATGAGCAGTTCTTC
NA	TRBV7-3	NA	TRBJ2-1	CASSLTGGPYNEQFF	TGTGCCAGCAGCTTAACAGGGGGGCCTTACAATGAGCAGTTCTTC
NA	TRBV7-9	TRBD1	TRBJ2-1	CASSTNRGHSTYNEQFF	TGTGCCAGCAGCACAAACAGGGGGCATTCCACCTACAATGAGCAGTTCTTC
NA	TRBV6-5	TRBD1	TRBJ1-1	CASRRQGSLGEAFF	TGTGCCAGCAGAAGACAGGGGTCCCTTGGTGAAGCTTTCTTT
NA	TRBV30	TRBD1	TRBJ1-1	CAWSPGQGTEAFF	TGTGCCTGGAGCCCGGGACAGGGGACTGAAGCTTTCTTT
NA	TRBV9	NA	TRBJ1-5	CASSVGRRDQPQHF	TGTGCCAGCAGCGTAGGGCGCCGAGACCAGCCCCAGCATTTT
NA	TRBV21-1	NA	TRBJ1-5	CASSNDRGKQPQHF	TGTGCCAGCAGCAATGACAGGGGGAAACAGCCCCAGCATTTT
once	TRBV9	NA	TRBJ2-2	CASSVFGGLNTGELFF	TGTGCCAGCAGCGTATTCGGGGGATTGAACACCGGGGAGCTGTTTTTT
NA	TRBV7-9	NA	TRBJ1-1	CASSTGNTEAFF	TGTGCCAGCAGCACAGGGAACACTGAAGCTTTCTTT
NA	TRBV7-6	TRBD2	TRBJ2-2	CASSLVAGANTGELFF	TGTGCCAGCAGCTTAGTGGCGGGAGCGAACACCGGGGAGCTGTTTTTT
NA	TRBV19	NA	TRBJ2-5	CASSDDWEETQYF	TGTGCCAGTAGTGACGACTGGGAAGAGACCCAGTACTTC
NA	TRBV2	NA	TRBJ1-1	CASSVIQGGTEAFF	TGTGCCAGCAGTGTTATACAGGGAGGAACTGAAGCTTTCTTT
once	TRBV6-6	TRBD1	TRBJ1-6	CASSSSGQGSSPLHF	TGTGCCAGCAGTTCGTCCGGACAGGGAAGTTCACCCCTCCACTTT
NA	TRBV6-5	NA	TRBJ1-5	CASSYSGDGSQPQHF	TGTGCCAGCAGTTACTCGGGGGACGGGTCTCAGCCCCAGCATTTT
once	TRBV7-9	NA	TRBJ2-3	CASSSGTTSTDTQYF	TGTGCCAGCAGCTCCGGGACAACTAGCACAGATACGCAGTATTTT
NA	TRBV28	TRBD2	TRBJ2-3	CASSIQREGRADTQYF	TGTGCCAGCAGTATACAGCGGGAGGGCCGTGCGGATACGCAGTATTTT
once	TRBV5-1	NA	TRBJ1-5	CASSLAGNQPQHF	TGCGCCAGCAGCTTGGCGGGGAATCAGCCCCAGCATTTT
NA	TRBV4-1	NA	TRBJ2-7	CASSQDFAGPYEQYF	TGCGCCAGCAGCCAAGATTTTGCAGGGCCCTACGAGCAGTACTTC
NA	TRBV5-1	NA	TRBJ1-5	CASRAGGNQPQHF	TGCGCCAGCAGAGCGGGCGGCAATCAGCCCCAGCATTTT
NA	TRBV5-4	NA	TRBJ2-7	CASSWAKSLEQYF	TGTGCCAGCAGCTGGGCTAAGTCTCTGGAGCAGTACTTC